This is a list of T cell receptor beta chains from one sample in a study of T cell changes during pregnancy in multiple sclerosis. Generated by immunoSEQ multiplex PCR, the TCRdb table keeps only in-frame clones and is missing some. The sample holds 85,000 to 95,000 clones, roughly 91% seen once. Sequences were derived from peripheral blood, sampled after pregnancy. The source is a female donor in good health, enrolled as a control in a pregnancy study. Both conserved end residues are trimmed from each CDR3.

TRBV6-5	TRBJ2-1	ASSWGGGHNEQF
TRBV7-9	TRBJ2-3	ASSRDRDATGGLRDTQY
TRBV4-2	TRBJ2-1	ASSLRGDEQF
TRBV5-1	TRBJ1-1	ASSLVVRGRGGGTEAF
TRBV19	TRBJ2-2	ASSMSDTGELF
TRBV28	TRBJ2-1	ASRRTGRASYNEQF
TRBV7-3	TRBJ1-6	ASSLTLPYRANSYNSPLH
TRBV29-1	TRBJ1-5	SVQEGQKENYSNQPQH
TRBV7-9	TRBJ1-2	ASSLDRLKGGGYT
TRBV6-1	TRBJ2-7	ASSEFRYEQY
TRBV6-5	TRBJ1-1	ASSAPGTGGRAF
TRBV11-2	TRBJ1-3	ASSTVSGGGGNTIY
TRBV4-2	TRBJ2-7	ASGPPGASYEQY
TRBV9	TRBJ1-2	ASSDRDRVGYGYT
TRBV5-6	TRBJ1-6	ASSLLGGDNSPLH
TRBV19	TRBJ1-1	ASSMYEAGAGEAF